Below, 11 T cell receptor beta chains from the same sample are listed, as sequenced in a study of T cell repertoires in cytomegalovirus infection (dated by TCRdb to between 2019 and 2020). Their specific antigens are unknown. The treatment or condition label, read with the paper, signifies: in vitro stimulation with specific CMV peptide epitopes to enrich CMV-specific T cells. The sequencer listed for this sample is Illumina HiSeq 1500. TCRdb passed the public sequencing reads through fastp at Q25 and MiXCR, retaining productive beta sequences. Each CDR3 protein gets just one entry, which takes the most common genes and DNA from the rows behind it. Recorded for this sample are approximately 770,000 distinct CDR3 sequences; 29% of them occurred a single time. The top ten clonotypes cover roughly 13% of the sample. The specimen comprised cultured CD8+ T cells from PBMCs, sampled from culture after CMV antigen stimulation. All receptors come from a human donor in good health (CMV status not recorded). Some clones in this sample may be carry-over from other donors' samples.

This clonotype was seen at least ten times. The CDR3 DNA is TGTGCCAGCAGCTTCTCGAGATTGGACCAGGTGGGCACTGAAGCTTTCTTT. It specifies CASSFSRLDQVGTEAFF. The chain carries TRBV7-2 and TRBJ1-1; unclear D gene. The germline gives CDR1 SGHTA, CDR2 FQGNSA. The CDR3 covers 17 residues. The germline V and J ends were trimmed by 3 bases and 4 bases, with 21 bases remaining between them.

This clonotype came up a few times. DNA for the CDR3: TGTGCCAGCAGTTACGCACAGAACTACGAGCAGTACGTC. It translates to CASSYAQNYEQYV. This chain connects TRBV6-2 or TRBV6-3 to TRBJ2-7, with D unclear. Germline CDR1 and CDR2: MNHEY and SVGEGT. Trimming removed 2 bases from V and 3 bases from J, with 8 bases in between. The CDR3 is 13 amino acids.

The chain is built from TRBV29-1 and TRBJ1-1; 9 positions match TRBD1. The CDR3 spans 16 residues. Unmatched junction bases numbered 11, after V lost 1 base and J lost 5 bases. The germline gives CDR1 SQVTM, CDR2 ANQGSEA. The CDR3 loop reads CSVEGKLDRGRTEAFF. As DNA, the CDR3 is TGCAGCGTTGAAGGCAAACTGGACAGGGGTCGAACTGAAGCTTTCTTT.

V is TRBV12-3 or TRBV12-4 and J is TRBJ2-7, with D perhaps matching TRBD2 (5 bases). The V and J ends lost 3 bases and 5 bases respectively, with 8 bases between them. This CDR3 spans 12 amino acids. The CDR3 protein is CASSFGLNEQYV. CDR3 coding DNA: TGTGCCAGCAGTTTTGGACTCAACGAGCAGTACGTC.

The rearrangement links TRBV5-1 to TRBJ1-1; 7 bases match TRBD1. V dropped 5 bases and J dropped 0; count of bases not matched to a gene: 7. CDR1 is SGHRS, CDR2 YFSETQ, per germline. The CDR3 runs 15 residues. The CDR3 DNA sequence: TGCGCCAGCAGGAGCACGGGACAGATGAACACTGAAGCTTTCTTT. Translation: CASRSTGQMNTEAFF.

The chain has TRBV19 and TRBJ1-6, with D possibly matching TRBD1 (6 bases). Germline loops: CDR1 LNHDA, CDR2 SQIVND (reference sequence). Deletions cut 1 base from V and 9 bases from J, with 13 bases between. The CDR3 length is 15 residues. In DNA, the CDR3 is TGTGCCAGTAGTATAGCACAGGGTGGGAGTTCACCCCTCCACTTT. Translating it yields CASSIAQGGSSPLHF.

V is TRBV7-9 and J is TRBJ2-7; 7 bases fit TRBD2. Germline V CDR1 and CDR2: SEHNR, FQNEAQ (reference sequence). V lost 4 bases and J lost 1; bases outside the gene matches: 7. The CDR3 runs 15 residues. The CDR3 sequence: CASSSLGGGSYEQYF. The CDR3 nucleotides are TGTGCCAGCAGCTCCTTGGGGGGGGGATCCTACGAGCAGTACTTC.

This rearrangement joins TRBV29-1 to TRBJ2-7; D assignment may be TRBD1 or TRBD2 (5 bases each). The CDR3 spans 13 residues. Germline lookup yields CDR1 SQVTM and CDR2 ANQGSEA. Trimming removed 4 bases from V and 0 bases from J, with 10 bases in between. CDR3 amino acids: CSVGGGASYEQYF. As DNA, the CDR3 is TGCAGCGTTGGTGGGGGAGCCTCCTACGAGCAGTACTTC.

The CDR3 here is CASSLGAGVGYEQYV. CDR3 nucleotides: TGTGCCAGCAGCTTGGGAGCGGGGGTGGGTTACGAGCAGTACGTC. The chain uses TRBV7-8 and TRBJ2-7; 8 bases line up with TRBD2. This CDR3 comprises 15 residues. V was pared by 3 bases and J by 4 bases, with 8 bases of the junction left unmatched. Germline-derived CDR1 and CDR2 are SGHVS and FQNEAQ.

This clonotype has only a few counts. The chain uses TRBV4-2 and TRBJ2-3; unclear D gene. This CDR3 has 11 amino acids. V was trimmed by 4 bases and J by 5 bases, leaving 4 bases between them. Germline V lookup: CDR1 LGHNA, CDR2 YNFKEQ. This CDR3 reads CASSRQDTQYF. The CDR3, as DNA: TGTGCCAGCAGCCGCCAAGATACGCAGTATTTT.

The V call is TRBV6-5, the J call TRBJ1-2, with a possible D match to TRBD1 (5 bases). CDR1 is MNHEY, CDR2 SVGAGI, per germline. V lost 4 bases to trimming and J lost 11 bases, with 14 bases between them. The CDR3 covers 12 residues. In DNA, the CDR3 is TGTGCCAGCAGTTTTTTCGGGACGGAGTACACCTTC. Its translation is CASSFFGTEYTF.